What follows is one TCR beta chain and its context. The target of this receptor is not known. Per-base quality was not reported, and no clone a single base away is much larger than it. The immunoSEQ Assay, a bias-controlled multiplex PCR, was used to amplify TCRbeta CDR3 regions from genomic DNA. On the authors' methods: The number of nucleated cells in each sample was estimated by amplification of reference gene primers within the assay. To quantify the absolute abundance of each unique TCRbeta CDR3 rearrangement, sequence reads were collapsed and filtered. For each sample, productive Simpson clonality was calculated as the square root of Simpson's diversity index over productive rearrangements. Held by TCRdb, this immuneACCESS table contains in-frame sequences only and omits some clones. Under half of the omission traces to an unresolved V gene where checked; the cause of the rest is unknown. V and J calls and clone size are given by that table; D and trimming were obtained from the DNA. For this sample the table gives nearly 300,000 clones, of which about 91% were detected only once. The top ten constitute roughly 7% of the sample.

The germline V and J ends show losses of 7 bases and 4 bases respectively, and no gene match explains 13 bases of the junction. The germline V gene (reference sequence) provides CDR1 LNHDA and CDR2 SQIVND. Measured from the cysteine to the phenylalanine, the CDR3 is 16 residues long. Only the CDR3 DNA stays, 48 bases, in frame from base 1. This specimen belongs to a study of blood T cell repertoires in COVID-19 (dated by TCRdb to 2020 to 2022). With regard to the full study: Collaborator samples came from the United States, Italy and Spain and covered acute and convalescent phases of COVID-19. Subjects who had been exposed to COVID-19, were actively infected with it, or had recovered from it provided the deeply sampled blood TCRbeta repertoires that made up the dataset. Where available, HLA class I and class II types were obtained from metadata supplied by the sample provider rather than from assay-based typing. Samples came from the ongoing ImmuneRACE study (first 160 participants) plus 1,254 subjects from 6 global collaborators. The repertoires were made available in a free public database intended to serve as a resource for research on the immune response to SARS-CoV-2. The material from the prospective study consisted of cDNA or gDNA derived from T cells, B-cell-depleted T cells, or PBMCs. Sample metadata almost always included a de-identified subject ID, COVID-19 status, age in years and sex.

Broader findings and caveats from the paper: The quantity of clinical and demographic metadata differed by source and by participant and was supplied without curation.

Another Seattle source contributed samples from volunteer blood donors who had recovered from COVID-19. The collaborating institutions used their own protocols to collect whole blood in K2EDTA tubes. For TCRbeta analysis, collaborators shipped samples in one of three forms: frozen whole blood, isolated PBMCs, or DNA extracted from either of those sample types. This TCR was recovered from a woman aged 30 to 39 who had recovered from COVID-19. The chain employs TRBV19 and TRBJ1-1, and 9 bases in between align with TRBD1. Sequenced material: peripheral blood. The base sequence is TGTGCCAGTATAAGCGGCCCGGGACAGGGCCCCACTGAAGCTTTCTTT. This is translated as CASISGPGQGPTEAFF.